This entry concerns a single T cell receptor (beta chain). These data come from a study of preoperative IRX-2 immunotherapy in early breast cancer. CDR3 size: 13 residues. The V gene's germline CDR1 is WSHSY and CDR2 SAAADI. V was pared by 5 bases and J by 5 bases, with 9 bases between. As for treatment: preoperative locoregional IRX-2 cytokine immunotherapy. Samples came from a phase Ib trial of preoperative locoregional IRX-2 cytokine immunotherapy. Data came from immunoSEQ multiplex PCR; TCRdb stores just in-frame clones and leaves some out. The sample includes 1,400 to 1,500 clones, roughly 60% seen only once; the top ten take 11%.

This material consisted of tumor tissue, taken before IRX-2 immunotherapy. This clonotype was obtained from a human donor with breast cancer. V usage is TRBV10-2 and J usage is TRBJ2-2; D is unresolved. Written as DNA, the CDR3 is TGCGCCAGCAGTCCTGATCATACCGGGGAGCTGTTTTTT. It encodes CASSPDHTGELFF.